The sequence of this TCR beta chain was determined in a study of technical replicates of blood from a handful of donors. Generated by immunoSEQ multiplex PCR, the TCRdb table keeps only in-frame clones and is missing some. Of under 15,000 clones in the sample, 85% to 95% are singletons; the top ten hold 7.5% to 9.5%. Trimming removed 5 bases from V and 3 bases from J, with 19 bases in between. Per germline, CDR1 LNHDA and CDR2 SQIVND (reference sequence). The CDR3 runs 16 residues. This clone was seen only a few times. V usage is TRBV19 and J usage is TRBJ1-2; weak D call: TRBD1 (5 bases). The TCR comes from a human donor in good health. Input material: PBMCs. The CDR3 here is CASSPRSGGDHYGYTF. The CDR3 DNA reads TGTGCCAGTAGTCCCCGATCGGGGGGAGATCACTATGGCTACACCTTC.